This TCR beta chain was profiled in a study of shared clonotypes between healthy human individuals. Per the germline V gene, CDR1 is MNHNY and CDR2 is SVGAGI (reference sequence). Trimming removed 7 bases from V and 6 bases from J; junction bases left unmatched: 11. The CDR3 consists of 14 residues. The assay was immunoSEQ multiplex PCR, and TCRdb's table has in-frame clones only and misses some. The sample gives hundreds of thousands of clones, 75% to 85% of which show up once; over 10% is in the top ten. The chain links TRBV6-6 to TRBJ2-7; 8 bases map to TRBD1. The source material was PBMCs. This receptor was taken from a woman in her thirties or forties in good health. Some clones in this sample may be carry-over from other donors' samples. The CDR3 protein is CASNPRNTGGEQYF. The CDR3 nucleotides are TGTGCCAGCAACCCCAGAAATACAGGGGGCGAGCAGTACTTC.